The entry below gives a single TCR beta chain sequence along with its context. CDR1 SGHAT and CDR2 FQNNGV come from the germline V gene. This CDR3 region has 13 residues. Trimming removed 4 bases from V and 7 bases from J, with 11 bases in between. The protocol was immunoSEQ multiplex PCR, while the TCRdb copy is restricted to in-frame clones and leaves out a portion. Of 9,000 to 13,000 clones detected, 87% appear once; the ten largest clones hold 2.2%. This sample stems from a study of CD4 T cells in relation to SARS-CoV-2 and coronaviruses. The sample comprised naive CD4+ T cells from PBMCs. Described subset: naive CD4+ T cells isolated by negative enrichment. The receptor was derived from an adult with COVID-19. This chain connects TRBV11-2 to TRBJ1-5; D is unresolved. CDR3 DNA sequence: TGTGCCAGCAGCTCCGACCTCATCCAGCCCCAGCATTTT. This encodes CASSSDLIQPQHF.